The 10 T cell receptor beta chains listed next were all sequenced from one sample in a study of blood T cell repertoires in COVID-19. Profiling relied on immunoSEQ multiplex PCR, and the TCRdb table lists in-frame clones only, not all of them. The sample carries 85,000 to 100,000 clones, about 81% recorded once. The sequenced sample consisted of peripheral blood. These receptors were taken from a woman aged 60-75 years with acute or convalescent COVID-19.

This clone was counted a few times. This sequence joins TRBV7-9 and TRBJ1-1; D is uncertain. The germline CDR1 and CDR2 sequences are SEHNR and FQNEAQ (reference sequence). This CDR3 contains 13 residues. V was clipped by 6 bases and J by 5 bases, with 13 bases between them. The chain's CDR3 is CASRRTGRTEAFF. The CDR3 DNA follows: TGTGCCAGCAGAAGGACGGGGAGGACTGAAGCTTTCTTT.

V gene TRBV5-1 combines with J gene TRBJ2-7, with TRBD2 as a possible D gene (6 bases). Germline CDR1 reads SGHRS; CDR2 reads YFSETQ. Deletions cut 1 base from V and 4 bases from J, with 12 bases between. The CDR3 sequence is 14 residues long. In DNA, the CDR3 is TGCGCCAGCAGCTTGTCGGGGGTTGTTTACGAGCAGTACTTC. This sequence encodes CASSLSGVVYEQYF.

V usage is TRBV5-1 and J usage is TRBJ1-1; a possible D gene is TRBD1 (6 bases). Between the trimmed V and J ends, which lost 4 bases and 1 base, there was a span of 8 bases. Germline CDR1 is SGHRS and CDR2 is YFSETQ. The CDR3 spans 13 residues. The CDR3 spells CASSTGQNTEAFF. The CDR3 DNA reads TGCGCCAGCAGCACGGGACAGAACACTGAAGCTTTCTTT.

The gene calls are TRBV3-1 (or the pseudogene TRBV3-2) and TRBJ1-3; D unresolved. CDR3 size: 14 residues. CDR1 is LGHDT and CDR2 is YNNKEL in the germline V gene (reference sequence). Trimming shortened V by 3 bases and J by 4 bases, and 10 bases separated the two germline ends. CDR3 bases: TGTGCCAGCAGCCAGGAGGGAGAAGGAAACACCATATATTTT. It translates to CASSQEGEGNTIYF.

V and J are TRBV7-2 and TRBJ2-1; TRBD2 might be the D (6 bases). Per germline, CDR1 SGHTA and CDR2 FQGNSA. The CDR3 is 18 residues long. V lost 5 bases and J lost 6, with 26 bases in between. The CDR3 spells CASSPYKITSPNGNEQFF. Written as DNA, the CDR3 is TGTGCCAGCAGCCCCTATAAAATAACTAGCCCCAACGGCAATGAGCAGTTCTTC.

V is TRBV10-3 and J is TRBJ1-2, with TRBD1 identical over 8 bases. V shed 7 bases, J shed 6 bases, and the junction held 10 bases outside the gene matches. The CDR3 is 14 amino acids. CDR1 is ENHRY and CDR2 is SYGVKD in the germline V gene. Written as DNA, the CDR3 is TGTGCCATCAAGGGGGCAGGGGGCAGGAATGGCTACACCTTC. Residues: CAIKGAGGRNGYTF.

J is TRBJ1-2 and V is TRBV29-1; 9 positions agree with TRBD1. The ends lost 5 bases at V and 7 bases at J; junction bases unmatched: 8. CDR3 length: 13 amino acids. Germline CDR1 reads SQVTM; CDR2 reads ANQGSEA. The CDR3 DNA follows: TGCAGCGTTTCTAACAGGGGGCTGGTTGGCTACACCTTC. Translated: CSVSNRGLVGYTF.

The chain joins TRBV28 to TRBJ1-1; D gene ambiguous. CDR1 is MDHEN and CDR2 is SYDVKM in the germline V gene. The CDR3 is 15 amino acids. Trimming removed 2 bases at V and 10 bases at J, with 20 bases between. DNA for the CDR3: TGTGCCAGCAGTTTACCCCTCGTCAGTCCCCTTGGAGCTTTCTTT. It yields the protein CASSLPLVSPLGAFF.

The rearrangement links TRBV7-3 to TRBJ2-3; D remains ambiguous. The CDR3 contains 14 residues. V was clipped by 6 bases and J by 2 bases, with 12 bases between them. CDR1 SGHTA and CDR2 FQGTGA come from the germline V gene. This CDR3 reads CASRPGFDTDTQYF. The CDR3, as DNA: TGTGCCAGCAGGCCCGGGTTCGACACAGATACGCAGTATTTT.

This chain connects TRBV28 to TRBJ1-3, with a weak D call TRBD1 (6 bases). The V end was cut by 7 bases, the J end by 2 bases, with 12 bases between. CDR3 size: 14 residues. Looked up from germline, CDR1 is MDHEN and CDR2 is SYDVKM. This CDR3 reads CASTRAGAGNTIYF. CDR3 in DNA: TGTGCCAGCACCAGGGCAGGGGCTGGAAACACCATATATTTT. The full variable domain, its missing parts supplied by reference TRBV28 and TRBJ1-3, is DVKVTQSSRYLVKRTGEKVFLECVQDMDHENMFWYRQDPGLGLRLIYFSYDVKMKEKGDIPEGYSVSREKKERFSLILESASTNQTSMYLCASTRAGAGNTIYFGEGSWLTVV.